Detailed here is one TCR beta chain. Random hexamers were used to reverse transcribe roughly 0.5 to 1 ug of RNA. One entry per CDR3 protein results from TCRdb running MiXCR on the immunoSEQ multiplex PCR reads. The data show 150,000 to 160,000 distinct CDR3 sequences, approximately 93% seen once. The T cells that were sequenced for TCR beta were CD8+ and CD4+ cells from blood. This specimen belongs to a study of CD8 T cells in Susac syndrome. The germline gives CDR1 SNHLY, CDR2 FYNNEI. Trimming stripped 6 bases from V and 2 bases from J, with 9 bases between. The CDR3 consists of 13 residues. Sequenced sample: CD8+ T cells from PBMCs. The chain employs TRBV2 and TRBJ2-3; D unresolved. This TCR was sampled from a human donor with multiple sclerosis. CDR3: CASSDRPTDTQYF. DNA for the CDR3: TGTGCCAGCAGCGACCGACCCACAGATACGCAGTATTTT. Full variable domain (rest looked up from reference TRBV2 and TRBJ2-3): EPEVTQTPSHQVTQMGQEVILRCVPISNHLYFYWYRQILGQKVEFLVSFYNNEISEKSEIFDDQFSVERPDGSNFTLKIRSTKLEDSAMYFCASSDRPTDTQYFGPGTRLTVL.